Each of the 29 T cell receptor beta chains below was sequenced from the same sample in a study of regulatory T cells in long-lasting Graves disease. Time point given: newly diagnosed GD, antithyroid drugs for less than 3 months. The TCR library was prepared using RNA isolated from PBMCs. Combining iRepertoire HTBI primers with Arm-PCR of CDR3 regions, the authors built TCR beta libraries. One entry per CDR3 protein, called by TCRdb with MiXCR from the multiplex PCR reads. Among about 430,000 distinct CDR3 sequences listed, approximately 16% were seen once. These data were also filed under a second study, of T cells in Graves' hyperthyroidism and ophthalmopathy.

Here the sequenced sample was peripheral blood mononuclear cells (PBMCs), taken at new diagnosis, from a patient treated with antithyroid drugs. These receptors came from a woman in her thirties or forties with Graves disease.

Only a few counts were recorded for this clonotype. V and J are TRBV6-1 and TRBJ2-5; possibly TRBD1 for D (5 bases). V gave up 6 bases and J gave up 4 bases, with 12 bases separating them. CDR1 is MNHNS and CDR2 is SASEGT in the germline V gene. The CDR3 extends over 13 amino acids. Here the CDR3 DNA reads TGTGCCAGCAGAAGAAATAGGGGAGAGACCCAGTACTTC. Translating it yields CASRRNRGETQYF.

This clonotype showed up just once. The rearrangement links TRBV4-1 to TRBJ1-2; 8 bases are shared with TRBD1. Germline loops: CDR1 MGHRA, CDR2 YSYEKL. Trimming took 4 bases from V and 7 from J; bases not matched to a gene: 8. The CDR3 is made up of 14 amino acids. The CDR3 loop is CASSPTGQGSGYTF. As DNA, the CDR3 is TGCGCCAGCAGCCCAACTGGACAGGGCTCTGGCTACACCTTC.

There are many counts of this clonotype. V is TRBV12-3 or TRBV12-4 and J is TRBJ1-1; D remains unclear. V was trimmed by 3 bases and J by 4 bases, leaving 12 bases between them. The CDR3 is 14 amino acids. CDR3 loop: CASSFADRGTEAFF. The DNA for the CDR3 is TGTGCCAGCAGTTTCGCAGACCGGGGCACTGAAGCTTTCTTT.

This clonotype was picked up many times. The V gene is TRBV9, the J gene TRBJ2-7, with 11 bases that match TRBD1. Trimming removed 4 bases from V and 6 bases from J; junction bases left unmatched: 6. The CDR3 is 14 residues long. Germline CDR1 and CDR2: SGDLS and YYNGEE. CDR3 protein: CASSPAGTGGEQYF. The CDR3 region has the DNA TGTGCCAGCAGCCCCGCCGGGACAGGGGGCGAGCAGTACTTC.

Regarding this clonotype: One base separates it from a far larger clone, so it is likely a read error. The chain employs TRBV11-2 and TRBJ2-7; possible D gene TRBD2, 5 bases. Germline CDR1 and CDR2: SGHAT and FQNNGV. The length of the CDR3 is 13 residues. Trimming cost V 5 bases and J 7 bases, with 15 bases left between them. As DNA, the CDR3 is TGTGCCAGCAGCCCGGACCCTAGCAATGAGCAGTACTTC. This encodes CASSPDPSNEQYF. Filled out from reference TRBV11-2 and TRBJ2-7, the complete variable domain reads EAGVAQSPRYKIIEKRQSVAFWCNPISGHATLYWYQQILGQGPKLLIQFQNNGVVDDSQLPKDRFSAERLKGVDSTLKIQPAKLEDSAVYLCASSPDPSNEQYFGPGTRLTVT.

This clonotype was observed many times. The chain carries TRBV12-3 or TRBV12-4 and TRBJ2-4, with 14 bases identical to TRBD2. Unmatched junction bases numbered 7, after V lost 6 bases and J lost 0 bases. This CDR3 contains 18 residues. In nucleotides, the CDR3 is TGTGCCAGCAGCCTAGGGACTAGCGGGAGACTAGCCAAAAACATTCAGTACTTC. The encoded protein is CASSLGTSGRLAKNIQYF.

This clonotype was observed many times. This chain uses TRBV7-3 with TRBJ2-1; a weak D match, TRBD1 (6 bases). This CDR3 contains 15 residues. Germline values: CDR1 SGHTA, CDR2 FQGTGA. V lost 5 bases, J lost 2 bases, and 13 bases lay in between. The CDR3, as DNA: TGTGCCAGCAGCCCGCTACAGGGCGCCTACAATGAGCAGTTCTTC. As protein: CASSPLQGAYNEQFF.

The chain employs TRBV12-3 or TRBV12-4 and TRBJ2-5; D might be TRBD1 (6 bases). This CDR3 is built from 13 residues. With 0 bases removed from V and 10 bases from J, the gap between germline ends came to 12 bases. Written as DNA, the CDR3 is TGTGCCAGCAGTTTAGCGAACAGGGATGACCAGTACTTC. Translated: CASSLANRDDQYF.

This clonotype was counted a few times. The gene calls are TRBV6-1 and TRBJ1-6; D remains unclear. CDR1 is MNHNS and CDR2 is SASEGT in the germline V gene. CDR3 length equals 15 residues. Trimming pared 6 bases from V and 2 bases from J, leaving 11 bases between. Here the CDR3 DNA reads TGTGCCAGCAGCCCACGTGGGGCCTATAATTCACCCCTCCACTTT. Residues: CASSPRGAYNSPLHF.

This clonotype was observed a handful of times. The rearrangement links TRBV3-1 to TRBJ1-2, with TRBD1 as a possible D gene (5 bases). The V gene lost 0 bases and the J gene lost 8 bases, with 13 bases spanning the gap. From germline, CDR1 is LGHDT and CDR2 YNNKEL (reference sequence). The CDR3 extends over 14 amino acids. Here the CDR3 reads CASSQDNAGYGYTF. The CDR3 bases are TGTGCCAGCAGCCAAGATAACGCAGGGTACGGCTACACCTTC.

This clonotype has a count of ten or more. The chain recombines TRBV11-1 with TRBJ1-1; D ambiguous. Deletions cut 5 bases from V and 0 bases from J, with 10 bases between. Germline CDR1 is SGHAT and CDR2 is FQDESV (reference sequence). The CDR3 loop spans 14 amino acids. Written as DNA, the CDR3 is TGTGCCAGCAGCCCTTATTCTGTGAACACTGAAGCTTTCTTT. It translates to CASSPYSVNTEAFF. The entire variable domain, with the rest obtained from reference TRBV11-1 and TRBJ1-1, is as follows: EAEVAQSPRYKITEKSQAVAFWCDPISGHATLYWYRQILGQGPELLVQFQDESVVDDSQLPKDRFSAERLKGVDSTLKIQPAELGDSAMYLCASSPYSVNTEAFFGQGTRLTVV.

This chain links TRBV5-8 with TRBJ1-5; 10 positions agree with TRBD1. CDR1 and CDR2 from the germline V gene are SGHTS and YDEGEE. CDR3 length: 16 amino acids. The trim removed 3 bases at V and 1 base at J, leaving 4 bases unmatched. CDR3 nucleotide sequence: TGTGCCAGCAGCTGGGGGACAGGGGTGAGCAATCAGCCCCAGCATTTT. Its translation: CASSWGTGVSNQPQHF.

The chain recombines TRBV19 with TRBJ1-3, with D perhaps matching TRBD1 (6 bases). CDR1 is LNHDA and CDR2 is SQIVND in the germline V gene (reference sequence). V was shortened by 1 base and J by 7 bases, with 23 bases between the two germline ends. The CDR3 extends over 18 amino acids. This CDR3 is CASSIGSRQGNSGNTIYF. CDR3 nucleotides: TGTGCCAGTAGTATAGGTTCTCGGCAGGGGAACTCCGGGAACACCATATATTTT.

In its sample, this clonotype was seen many times. This chain uses TRBV7-8 with TRBJ2-3; the D call may be TRBD1 or TRBD2 (6 bases each). CDR1 and CDR2 (germline): SGHVS, FQNEAQ. V lost 4 bases and J lost 3, with 17 bases in between. The CDR3 loop spans 16 amino acids. CDR3 in amino acids: CASSSSRGARTDTQYF. The DNA of the CDR3 is TGTGCCAGCAGCTCATCGAGGGGGGCGAGAACAGATACGCAGTATTTT.

The rearrangement links TRBV27 to TRBJ1-5; 7 nucleotides align to TRBD1. V trimming: 0 bases; J trimming: 3 bases; junction bases outside the gene matches: 5. CDR3 length equals 16 residues. Germline V gives CDR1 MNHEY, CDR2 SMNVEV (reference sequence). In DNA form, the CDR3 reads TGTGCCAGCAGTTTATCGTTCAGGGGGACCAATCAGCCCCAGCATTTT. Amino acids: CASSLSFRGTNQPQHF.

The chain uses TRBV18 and TRBJ1-4, with 7 bases aligning to TRBD1. The V segment lost 2 bases and the J segment 3 bases; nucleotides outside the gene matches: 3. The CDR3 runs 15 residues. Germline lookup yields CDR1 KGHSH and CDR2 LQKENI. CDR3 in DNA: TGTGCCAGCTCACCAAGGGACAGCTCTAATGAAAAACTGTTTTTT. Its translation: CASSPRDSSNEKLFF.

Comment on this clonotype: A single base separates this from a much larger clone, so it may be a read error. The chain combines TRBV30 with TRBJ1-4; 7 bases line up with TRBD1. Germline V CDR1 and CDR2: GTSNPN, SVGIG (reference sequence). V dropped 0 bases and J dropped 0; count of bases not matched to a gene: 4. The CDR3 covers 16 residues. The CDR3, as DNA: TGTGCCTGGAGTGTCGGGACAGTCGCAACTAATGAAAAACTGTTTTTT. Translated: CAWSVGTVATNEKLFF. Full variable domain (rest looked up from reference TRBV30 and TRBJ1-4): SQTIHQWPATLVQPVGSPLSLECTVEGTSNPNLYWYRQAAGRGLQLLFYSVGIGQISSEVPQNLSASRPQDRQFILSSKKLLLSDSGFYLCAWSVGTVATNEKLFFGSGTQLSVL.

Worth noting for this clonotype: A much larger clone is a single base away; this may be a read error. The chain couples TRBV11-2 to TRBJ1-4; D is possibly TRBD1 (6 bases). The CDR3 spans 15 residues. Germline-derived CDR1 and CDR2 are SGHAT and FQNNGV. This chain's CDR3 is CASRGGGYRNEELFF. The CDR3 nucleotides are TGTGCCAGCCGGGGGGGCGGATACCGTAATGAAGAACTGTTTTTT.

This clonotype appeared many times. J is TRBJ1-1 and V is TRBV5-4, with 7 bases that match TRBD1. There are 16 residues in the CDR3. J lost 7 bases, V lost 1 base, and 13 bases had no gene match. Germline lookup yields CDR1 SGHNT and CDR2 YYREEE (reference sequence). The CDR3 sequence: CASSLIGGAKFGEAFF. The CDR3 bases are TGTGCCAGCAGCTTGATAGGGGGCGCAAAGTTCGGTGAAGCTTTCTTT.

This clonotype was counted ten times or more. J is TRBJ2-2 and V is TRBV6-1, with no clear D. Germline CDR1 and CDR2: MNHNS and SASEGT. This CDR3 has 16 amino acids. Deletions cut 4 bases from V and 0 bases from J, with 12 bases between. CDR3 nucleotide sequence: TGTGCCAGCAGTGGTATGAGTACGGCGAACACCGGGGAGCTGTTTTTT. This encodes CASSGMSTANTGELFF.

The rearrangement uses TRBV27 and TRBJ2-7; D might be TRBD1 (6 bases). Germline-derived CDR1 and CDR2 are MNHEY and SMNVEV (reference sequence). The CDR3 contains 12 residues. Trimming took 9 bases from V and 5 from J, leaving 14 bases between them. The CDR3 DNA sequence: TGTGCCAGTGGACAGACGCTGAACGAGCAGTACTTC. Residues: CASGQTLNEQYF.

This clonotype came up many times. The chain carries TRBV2 and TRBJ1-1; perhaps TRBD1 as D (5 bases). Trimming pared 3 bases from V and 0 bases from J, leaving 11 bases between. The CDR3 loop spans 15 amino acids. The germline gives CDR1 SNHLY, CDR2 FYNNEI. The CDR3 spells CASSEVRVMNTEAFF. The DNA for the CDR3 is TGTGCCAGCAGTGAGGTCAGGGTCATGAACACTGAAGCTTTCTTT.

V and J are TRBV6-9 and TRBJ1-5; 10 bases map to TRBD1. Germline V gene sequence: CDR1 MNHGY, CDR2 SVAAGI. J gave up 0 bases and V 2 bases, and 10 bases lay outside the gene matches. The CDR3 runs to 19 residues. In nucleotides, the CDR3 is TGTGCCAGCAGTTATCCAATCCGGACAGGGGGATATAGCAATCAGCCCCAGCATTTT. Translating it yields CASSYPIRTGGYSNQPQHF.

This clonotype was seen at least ten times. The chain uses TRBV7-8 and TRBJ2-2; a possible D gene is TRBD2 (6 bases). The CDR3 extends over 16 amino acids. The V gene's germline CDR1 is SGHVS and CDR2 FQNEAQ. V dropped 0 bases and J dropped 6 bases, with 14 bases sitting between them. The CDR3: CASSLAFGEEPGELFF. CDR3 DNA sequence: TGTGCCAGCAGCTTAGCGTTCGGGGAGGAGCCCGGGGAGCTGTTTTTT. The variable domain in full, completed from reference TRBV7-8 and TRBJ2-2, reads GAGVSQSPRYKVAKRGQDVALRCDPISGHVSLFWYQQALGQGPEFLTYFQNEAQLDKSGLPSDRFFAERPEGSVSTLKIQRTQQEDSAVYLCASSLAFGEEPGELFFGEGSRLTVL.

The rearrangement joins TRBV9 to TRBJ2-3; 10 positions match TRBD2. Germline assignment: CDR1 SGDLS and CDR2 YYNGEE. V was clipped by 3 bases and J by 4 bases; unmatched bases: 5. The CDR3 sequence is 15 residues long. The CDR3 is CASSASGSFPDTQYF. The CDR3 DNA reads TGTGCCAGCAGCGCTAGCGGGAGCTTCCCAGATACGCAGTATTTT. The full variable domain, in which reference TRBV9 and TRBJ2-3 provide the parts outside the CDR3, is DSGVTQTPKHLITATGQRVTLRCSPRSGDLSVYWYQQSLDQGLQFLIQYYNGEERAKGNILERFSAQQFPDLHSELNLSSLELGDSALYFCASSASGSFPDTQYFGPGTRLTVL.

This clonotype was counted only a few times. The genes are TRBV7-9 and TRBJ1-1; tentative D call: TRBD1 (5 bases). V lost 5 bases, J lost 4 bases, and 23 bases lay in between. Germline CDR1 reads SEHNR; CDR2 reads FQNEAQ (reference sequence). The CDR3 length is 17 residues. The CDR3 loop is CASSLLHHRDPGTEAFF. As DNA, the CDR3 is TGTGCCAGCAGCCTCCTTCATCACCGGGACCCTGGCACTGAAGCTTTCTTT. Looking up the rest from reference TRBV7-9 and TRBJ1-1 gives the full variable domain: DTGVSQNPRHKITKRGQNVTFRCDPISEHNRLYWYRQTLGQGPEFLTYFQNEAQLEKSRLLSDRFSAERPKGSFSTLEIQRTEQGDSAMYLCASSLLHHRDPGTEAFFGQGTRLTVV.

This clonotype was seen a handful of times. V usage is TRBV7-8 and J usage is TRBJ2-2, with D perhaps matching TRBD1 (7 bases). V gave up 7 bases and J gave up 3 bases, with 12 bases separating them. CDR3 length: 14 amino acids. CDR1 and CDR2 (germline): SGHVS, FQNEAQ. The CDR3 here is CASNSRGDTGELFF. CDR3 sequence (DNA): TGTGCCAGCAACTCCAGGGGGGACACCGGGGAGCTGTTTTTT.

This clonotype was found many times. J is TRBJ2-7 and V is TRBV19; a weak D match, TRBD1 (6 bases). In germline, CDR1 is LNHDA, CDR2 SQIVND (reference sequence). Trimming shortened V by 7 bases and J by 2 bases, and 12 bases separated the two germline ends. The CDR3 has 13 amino acids. CDR3 nucleotide sequence: TGTGCCAGTAAGGGGGAGCCAACCTACGAGCAGTACTTC. Its translation is CASKGEPTYEQYF. The whole variable domain, remainder taken from reference TRBV19 and TRBJ2-7, is DGGITQSPKYLFRKEGQNVTLSCEQNLNHDAMYWYRQDPGQGLRLIYYSQIVNDFQKGDIAEGYSVSREKKESFPLTVTSAQKNPTAFYLCASKGEPTYEQYFGPGTRLTVT.

This clonotype appeared a few times. The V and J genes are TRBV7-6 and TRBJ2-7, with 11 bases matching TRBD2. From germline, CDR1 is SGHVS and CDR2 FNYEAQ. The junction had 7 bases not matched to a gene; V was cut back by 4 bases and J by 2 bases. CDR3 size: 16 residues. CDR3 in amino acids: CASSSALAGDAYEQYF. CDR3 nucleotide sequence: TGTGCCAGCAGCTCGGCACTAGCGGGAGACGCCTACGAGCAGTACTTC.